This passage covers 28 T cell receptor beta chains from one sample sequenced in a study of T-cell reconstitution after alpha-beta-depleted transplantation in children. The library targeted TCRbeta and was prepared with unique molecular identifiers. TCRdb itself ran the PCR reads through MiXCR, one entry per CDR3 protein. The data show more than 550,000 distinct CDR3 sequences, about 10% seen once. Sequenced here: PBMCs from the stem cell graft donor, sampled from the stem cell graft. These receptors all stem from a human donor who donated a stem cell graft to a child with acute myeloid leukemia.

V usage is TRBV20-1 and J usage is TRBJ2-7; 11 nucleotides match TRBD2. With 6 bases clipped from V and 5 bases from J, the junction kept 6 bases outside the gene matches. The CDR3 is 13 amino acids. Germline CDR1 DFQATT, CDR2 SNEGSKA (reference sequence). CDR3 in DNA: TGCAGTGCGTCTAGCGGGAGGCTCCACGAGCAGTACTTC. Translation gives CSASSGRLHEQYF.

This clonotype was counted between two and nine times. The rearrangement uses TRBV29-1 and TRBJ2-5; tentatively, D is TRBD1 or TRBD2 (6 bases each). CDR3 length: 14 amino acids. Trimming removed 6 bases at V and 5 bases at J, with 19 bases between. CDR1 SQVTM and CDR2 ANQGSEA come from the germline V gene. The CDR3: CSVIYGGGGETQYF. Written as DNA, the CDR3 is TGCAGCGTGATCTACGGAGGAGGGGGGGAGACCCAGTACTTC.

This clonotype was counted a few times. The CDR3 loop is CASSKDGAMIGEQFF. In nucleotides, the CDR3 is TGTGCCAGCAGCAAAGACGGGGCCATGATTGGTGAGCAGTTCTTC. The V call is TRBV5-4, the J call TRBJ2-1, with D perhaps assigned TRBD1 or TRBD2 (5 bases each). Germline V gene sequence: CDR1 SGHNT, CDR2 YYREEE (reference sequence). CDR3 length: 15 amino acids. The V end lost 4 bases, the J end lost 9 bases, and 20 bases lay between the germline ends.

The sample holds a few counts of this clonotype. This chain connects TRBV10-3 to TRBJ2-5, with a tentative D call TRBD2 (5 bases). V lost 4 bases to trimming and J lost 3 bases, with 12 bases between them. Germline CDR1 and CDR2: ENHRY and SYGVKD. The CDR3 contains 14 residues. The CDR3 loop is CAISVGGSKETQYF. The CDR3 DNA sequence: TGTGCCATCAGTGTCGGAGGATCGAAAGAGACCCAGTACTTC.

This clonotype was counted a few times. The CDR3 sequence: CSAAGTSLSSGEQYF. The CDR3 region has the DNA TGCAGTGCGGCCGGGACTAGCCTTAGTTCTGGCGAGCAGTACTTC. The V and J genes are TRBV20-1 and TRBJ2-7; the match to TRBD2 covers 9 bases. V lost 6 bases to trimming and J lost 6 bases; unmatched junction nucleotides: 15. The CDR3 has 15 amino acids. CDR1 and CDR2 (germline): DFQATT, SNEGSKA (reference sequence).

This clonotype occurred many times. The chain recombines TRBV6-5 with TRBJ2-2; 9 bases match TRBD1. The CDR3 sequence is 17 residues long. Germline V gene sequence: CDR1 MNHEY, CDR2 SVGAGI. The V segment lost 3 bases and the J segment 6 bases; nucleotides outside the gene matches: 11. The CDR3 here is CASSYSRTGVSSGELFF. The CDR3 DNA reads as TGTGCCAGCAGTTATTCGAGGACAGGGGTGTCGTCCGGGGAGCTGTTTTTT.

The J gene is TRBJ2-1, the V gene TRBV5-1, with D possibly being TRBD2 (5 bases). The length of the CDR3 is 15 residues. Deletions cut 0 bases from V and 4 bases from J, with 11 bases between. In germline, CDR1 is SGHRS, CDR2 YFSETQ. CDR3 loop: CASSLDLAMYNEQFF. The CDR3, as DNA: TGCGCCAGCAGCTTGGATCTAGCTATGTACAATGAGCAGTTCTTC. The variable domain in full, completed from reference TRBV5-1 and TRBJ2-1, reads KAGVTQTPRYLIKTRGQQVTLSCSPISGHRSVSWYQQTPGQGLQFLFEYFSETQRNKGNFPGRFSGRQFSNSRSEMNVSTLELGDSALYLCASSLDLAMYNEQFFGPGTRLTVL.

This clonotype was counted many times. The V gene is TRBV5-4, the J gene TRBJ2-7, with 7 bases identical to TRBD1. The CDR3 length is 13 residues. J lost 6 bases, V lost 1 base, and 4 bases had no gene match. The germline gives CDR1 SGHNT, CDR2 YYREEE (reference sequence). CDR3 loop: CASSLTGVGEQYF. As DNA, the CDR3 is TGTGCCAGCAGCTTGACAGGGGTCGGCGAGCAGTACTTC.

This clonotype was seen a few times. This chain connects TRBV29-1 to TRBJ1-5, with TRBD1 identical over 7 bases. Losses at the gene ends were 4 bases for V and 2 bases for J; bases not matched to a gene: 5. Germline-derived CDR1 and CDR2 are SQVTM and ANQGSEA. CDR3 length: 14 amino acids. The CDR3: CSVAQGGGNQPQHF. The CDR3 region has the DNA TGCAGCGTTGCGCAGGGGGGGGGCAATCAGCCCCAGCATTTT.

The CDR3 DNA sequence: TGTGCCTGGGGGTTGAGGGCCCGCGAGCAGTACTTC. It codes for CAWGLRAREQYF. This rearrangement joins TRBV30 to TRBJ2-7; D possibly corresponds to TRBD2 (5 bases). Germline CDR1 is GTSNPN and CDR2 is SVGIG (reference sequence). There are 12 residues in the CDR3. Trimming shortened V by 5 bases and J by 6 bases, and 14 bases separated the two germline ends.

This clonotype was seen repeatedly, ten times or more. V usage is TRBV6-5 and J usage is TRBJ2-1; D assignment may be TRBD1 or TRBD2 (5 bases each). Trimming cost V 2 bases and J 10 bases, with 12 bases left between them. Germline assignment: CDR1 MNHEY and CDR2 SVGAGI. The CDR3 has 13 residues. The CDR3: CASSYRDPREQFF. DNA of the CDR3: TGTGCCAGCAGTTACCGGGACCCCAGGGAGCAGTTCTTC.

The sample holds a few counts of this clonotype. V usage is TRBV11-1 and J usage is TRBJ2-1; maybe TRBD2 (5 bases). The CDR3 extends over 17 amino acids. Trimming shortened V by 5 bases and J by 4 bases, and 21 bases separated the two germline ends. Germline CDR1 is SGHAT and CDR2 is FQDESV (reference sequence). The CDR3 nucleotides are TGTGCCAGCAGCACCTCGCGAAGCGGCGCACCTTACAATGAGCAGTTCTTC. The encoded protein is CASSTSRSGAPYNEQFF.

The chain has TRBV12-3 or TRBV12-4 and TRBJ1-3; TRBD1 matches at 8 bases. There are 16 residues in the CDR3. The V segment lost 0 bases and the J segment 2 bases; nucleotides outside the gene matches: 3. CDR3 in DNA: TGTGCCAGCAGTTTAGCGCAGGGGGCAGCTGGAAACACCATATATTTT. Its protein is CASSLAQGAAGNTIYF.

The CDR3 loop is CASSGTSGRVYEQYF. The CDR3 DNA reads as TGTGCCAGCAGCGGAACTAGCGGGAGAGTTTACGAGCAGTACTTC. This chain joins TRBV27 and TRBJ2-7; 11 nucleotides line up with TRBD2. Germline-derived CDR1 and CDR2 are MNHEY and SMNVEV (reference sequence). J lost 4 bases, V lost 6 bases, and 8 bases had no gene match. The CDR3 spans 15 residues.

The chain links TRBV5-1 to TRBJ2-1; 8 nucleotides line up with TRBD2. J lost 1 base, V lost 1 base, and 4 bases had no gene match. Germline CDR1 is SGHRS and CDR2 is YFSETQ. The CDR3 consists of 16 residues. The DNA of the CDR3 is TGCGCCAGCAGCTTGAGAAGCGGGGGATCCTACAATGAGCAGTTCTTC. Translation gives CASSLRSGGSYNEQFF.

This clonotype came up many times. V is TRBV6-2 or TRBV6-3 and J is TRBJ1-1; D ambiguous. This CDR3 contains 16 residues. V lost 2 bases and J 3 bases, leaving 16 bases between the germline ends. Germline CDR1 MNHEY, CDR2 SVGEGT. The CDR3 region has the DNA TGTGCCAGCAGTTACCGGGTCCACATGAAGGACACTGAAGCTTTCTTT. Its translation: CASSYRVHMKDTEAFF.

This clonotype was counted only a few times. This sequence joins TRBV29-1 and TRBJ2-5; D is possibly TRBD1 (6 bases). Between the trimmed V and J ends, which lost 5 bases and 5 bases, there was a span of 15 bases. This CDR3 spans 13 amino acids. CDR1 and CDR2 (germline): SQVTM, ANQGSEA. CDR3 sequence (DNA): TGCAGCGTTCCGGACCAGGGGCGGGAGACCCAGTACTTC. As protein: CSVPDQGRETQYF.

This clonotype has only a few counts. This chain uses TRBV6-5 with TRBJ2-7, with D perhaps TRBD1 or TRBD2 (5 bases each). Looked up from germline, CDR1 is MNHEY and CDR2 is SVGAGI. CDR3 size: 18 residues. Deletions cut 0 bases from V and 5 bases from J, with 23 bases between. The CDR3 DNA reads as TGTGCCAGCAGTTACTCGCCCAATAACTGGGGGTCTGGCGACGAGCAGTACTTC. Its translation is CASSYSPNNWGSGDEQYF.

This clonotype was picked up many times. The chain combines TRBV29-1 with TRBJ2-2; 7 nucleotides align to TRBD2. The V gene's germline CDR1 is SQVTM and CDR2 ANQGSEA. CDR3 length: 15 amino acids. The junction had 6 bases not matched to a gene; V was cut back by 2 bases and J by 3 bases. CDR3 loop: CSVEWRGGDTGELFF. CDR3 nucleotide sequence: TGCAGCGTTGAATGGCGGGGAGGGGACACCGGGGAGCTGTTTTTT.

This clonotype was detected many times. V usage is TRBV10-3 and J usage is TRBJ2-5, with 7 bases aligning to TRBD1. Per germline, CDR1 ENHRY and CDR2 SYGVKD. The CDR3 has 15 amino acids. V dropped 3 bases and J dropped 2; count of bases not matched to a gene: 6. The CDR3 loop reads CAISDIRQGQETQYF. Here the CDR3 DNA reads TGTGCCATCAGTGACATTCGACAGGGACAAGAGACCCAGTACTTC.

This clonotype was seen more than once but under ten times. V and J are TRBV10-3 and TRBJ2-1, with D perhaps given as TRBD1 or TRBD2 (5 bases each). Trimming cost V 6 bases and J 4 bases, with 13 bases left between them. Per the germline V gene, CDR1 is ENHRY and CDR2 is SYGVKD. The CDR3 totals 14 residues. The CDR3 nucleotides are TGTGCCATCAGGACCGGGACCACGTACAATGAGCAGTTCTTC. Translating it yields CAIRTGTTYNEQFF.

V usage is TRBV20-1 and J usage is TRBJ2-7, with D unclear. Trimming removed 7 bases at V and 2 bases at J, with 15 bases between. The CDR3 runs 13 residues. Germline CDR1 reads DFQATT; CDR2 reads SNEGSKA (reference sequence). The CDR3, as DNA: TGCAGTGTTCCTATGGACCGCACCTACGAGCAGTACTTC. Encoded protein: CSVPMDRTYEQYF.

This clonotype came up many times. The chain combines TRBV14 with TRBJ2-1, with 9 nucleotides matching TRBD2. The CDR3 has 17 residues. J was trimmed by 2 bases and V by 4 bases; bases with no gene match: 9. Germline V CDR1 and CDR2: SGHDN, FVKESK. CDR3 nucleotide sequence: TGTGCCAGCAGCCGATTCCATTCTAGCGGGACCTACAATGAGCAGTTCTTC. Translation gives CASSRFHSSGTYNEQFF.

This clonotype appeared many times. This rearrangement joins TRBV29-1 to TRBJ2-1, with 9 positions matching TRBD2. V shed 3 bases and J 8 bases; nucleotides not matched to a gene: 8. Germline V lookup: CDR1 SQVTM, CDR2 ANQGSEA. This CDR3 has 14 residues. The CDR3 DNA follows: TGCAGCGTTGAGAAGCGGGAGGTTTCTTATGAGCAGTTCTTC. This sequence encodes CSVEKREVSYEQFF.

This clonotype was seen repeatedly, ten times or more. The V call is TRBV29-1, the J call TRBJ2-7; D unclear. The V gene's germline CDR1 is SQVTM and CDR2 ANQGSEA. V lost 4 bases to trimming and J lost 0 bases, with 19 bases between them. This CDR3 contains 16 residues. The CDR3 spells CSVVLLGTPNSYEQYF. The DNA for the CDR3 is TGCAGCGTTGTGCTCCTGGGAACACCGAACTCCTACGAGCAGTACTTC.

The table lists this clonotype with many counts. The rearrangement joins TRBV29-1 to TRBJ2-2, with D unresolved. The CDR3 contains 13 residues. Germline V gene data show CDR1 as SQVTM and CDR2 as ANQGSEA. Written as DNA, the CDR3 is TGCACCTTCCGGCCGACCAACACCGGGGAGCTGTTTTTT. Encoded protein: CTFRPTNTGELFF.

This clonotype was picked up a small number of times. The gene calls are TRBV7-8 and TRBJ2-2; TRBD2 matches 9 bases. The germline gives CDR1 SGHVS, CDR2 FQNEAQ. J was trimmed by 6 bases and V by 2 bases; bases with no gene match: 7. The length of the CDR3 is 16 residues. The CDR3 loop reads CASSLPGGRAAGELFF. CDR3 in DNA: TGTGCCAGCAGCTTACCGGGCGGGAGGGCCGCCGGGGAGCTGTTTTTT.

CDR3 in DNA: TGTGCCAGCAGTTTATCGGGAACCGGGACAGCTAGCACAGATACGCAGTATTTT. It encodes CASSLSGTGTASTDTQYF. The chain uses TRBV27 and TRBJ2-3, with 7 bases that match TRBD1. In germline, CDR1 is MNHEY, CDR2 SMNVEV (reference sequence). V was pared by 0 bases and J by 0 bases, with 9 bases of the junction left unmatched. CDR3 length equals 18 residues.